This T cell receptor (beta chain) was documented in a study of T cells expressing NK-cell markers. Germline assignment: CDR1 SGHTA and CDR2 FQGNSA. The CDR3 is made up of 14 amino acids. TCRdb reworked the 5' RACE reads into one entry per CDR3 protein, no DNA. The repertoire shows fewer than 300,000 distinct CDR3 sequences; the top ten hold around 4%. The sequencing sample was made of blood T cells: a sorted CD56 or NKG2C T cell subset, CD4+ or CD8+ T cells, or bulk PBMC T cells (not recorded which). The V and J genes are TRBV7-2 and TRBJ2-2; TCRdb picks TRBD2, but there is no DNA to check that call. The TCR was taken from a woman aged 18 to 69 in good health. The CDR3: CASSPRLVSGELFF.